The sequence of this T cell receptor (beta chain) was determined in a study of shared clonotypes between healthy human individuals. Here immunoSEQ multiplex PCR was the method, and the copy in TCRdb shows in-frame clones only, minus some. The repertoire includes about 2 million clones, about 95% of them detected once, and around 1.1% sits in the top ten. Selected positively for CCR7 and CD45RO-negative, naive CD8 cells excluded terminally differentiated effector memory CD45RA+ cells. V was trimmed by 6 bases and J by 3 bases, leaving 16 bases between them. Germline CDR1 reads SQVTM; CDR2 reads ANQGSEA. The CDR3 spans 14 residues.

The clonotype was recovered from a man aged 18 to 30 in good health. The sequencing input was naive CD8+ T cells sorted from blood. This chain connects TRBV29-1 to TRBJ2-3; D is tentatively TRBD1 or TRBD2 (5 bases each). The CDR3, as DNA: TGCAGCGTCCGGGACGAACCAATTACAGATACGCAGTATTTT. This sequence encodes CSVRDEPITDTQYF.